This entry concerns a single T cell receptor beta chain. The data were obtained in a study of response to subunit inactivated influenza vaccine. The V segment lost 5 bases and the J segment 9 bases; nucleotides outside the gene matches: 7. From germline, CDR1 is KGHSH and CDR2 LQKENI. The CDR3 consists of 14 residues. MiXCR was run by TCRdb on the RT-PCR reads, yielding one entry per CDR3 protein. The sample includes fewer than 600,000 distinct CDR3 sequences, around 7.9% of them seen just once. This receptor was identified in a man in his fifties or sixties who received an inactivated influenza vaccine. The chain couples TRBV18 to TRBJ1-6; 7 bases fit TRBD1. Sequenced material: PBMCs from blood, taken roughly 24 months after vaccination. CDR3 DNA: TGTGCCAGCTCAAATCAGGGGGGCGCTTCACCCCTCCACTTT. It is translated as CASSNQGGASPLHF.